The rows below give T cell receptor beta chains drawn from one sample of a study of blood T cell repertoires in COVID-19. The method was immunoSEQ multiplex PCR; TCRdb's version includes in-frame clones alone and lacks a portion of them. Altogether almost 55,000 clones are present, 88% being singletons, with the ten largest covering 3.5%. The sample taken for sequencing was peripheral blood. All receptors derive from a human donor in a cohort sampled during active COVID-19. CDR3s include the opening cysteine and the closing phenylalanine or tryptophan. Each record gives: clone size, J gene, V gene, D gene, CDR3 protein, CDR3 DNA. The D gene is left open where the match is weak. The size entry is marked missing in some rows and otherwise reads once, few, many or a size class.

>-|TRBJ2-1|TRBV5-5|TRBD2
CASSLAGLAGTYNEQFF
TGTGCCAGCAGCTTGGCGGGACTAGCGGGAACCTACAATGAGCAGTTCTTC
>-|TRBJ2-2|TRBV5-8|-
CASSRGLLSVTGELFF
TGTGCCAGCAGCCGCGGACTCCTATCGGTAACCGGGGAGCTGTTTTTT
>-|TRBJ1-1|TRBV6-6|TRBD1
CASSTQGAGNTEAFF
TGTGCCAGCAGTACCCAGGGGGCGGGGAACACTGAAGCTTTCTTT
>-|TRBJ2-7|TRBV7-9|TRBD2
CASSTWGLAGGSEQYF
TGTGCCAGCAGCACCTGGGGACTAGCGGGGGGCTCCGAGCAGTACTTC
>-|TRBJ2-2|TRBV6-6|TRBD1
CASSRQGSRYAGELFF
TGTGCCAGCAGTCGACAGGGGAGTAGGTACGCCGGGGAGCTGTTTTTT
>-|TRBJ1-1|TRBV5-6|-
CASSWGQQNTEAFF
TGTGCCAGCAGCTGGGGACAACAAAACACTGAAGCTTTCTTT
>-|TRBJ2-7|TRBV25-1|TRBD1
CASSDPGTGGHEQYF
TGTGCCAGCAGTGACCCCGGGACAGGGGGCCACGAGCAGTACTTC
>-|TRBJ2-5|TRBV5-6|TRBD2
CASSFPAGVLETQYF
TGTGCCAGCAGCTTTCCAGCGGGAGTGTTGGAGACCCAGTACTTC
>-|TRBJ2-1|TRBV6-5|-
CASRTRGYNEQFF
TGTGCCAGCAGAACTAGGGGGTACAATGAGCAGTTCTTC
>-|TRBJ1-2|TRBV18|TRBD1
CASSPGTGPILDGYTF
TGTGCCAGCTCCCCCGGGACAGGGCCGATCTTGGATGGCTACACCTTC
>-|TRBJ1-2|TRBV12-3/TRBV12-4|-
CASSPARQDGYTF
TGTGCCAGCAGTCCCGCCCGGCAGGATGGCTACACCTTC
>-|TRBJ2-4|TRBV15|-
CATSRDLGGTSLNIQYF
TGTGCCACCAGCAGAGATCTCGGCGGCACTTCGCTCAACATTCAGTACTTC
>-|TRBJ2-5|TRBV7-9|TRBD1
CASSFWTGSVETQYF
TGTGCCAGCAGCTTCTGGACAGGGTCCGTGGAGACCCAGTACTTC
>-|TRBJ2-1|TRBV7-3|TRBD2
CASSLSGSELGYNEQFF
TGTGCCAGCAGCTTAAGCGGGAGCGAGTTGGGCTACAATGAGCAGTTCTTC
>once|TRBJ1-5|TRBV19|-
CASSMRGLQPQHF
TGTGCCAGTAGTATGCGGGGGCTTCAGCCCCAGCATTTT
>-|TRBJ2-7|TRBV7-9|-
CASSSSGVYEQYF
TGTGCCAGCAGCTCGTCGGGGGTCTACGAGCAGTACTTC
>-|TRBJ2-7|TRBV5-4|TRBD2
CASSQAGGYSYEQYF
TGTGCCAGCAGCCAAGCGGGAGGGTACTCCTACGAGCAGTACTTC
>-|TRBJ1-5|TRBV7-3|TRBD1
CASRLQGESNQPQHF
TGTGCCAGCAGACTACAGGGGGAGAGCAATCAGCCCCAGCATTTT
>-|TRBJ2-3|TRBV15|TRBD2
CATSSASGRPDTQYF
TGTGCCACCAGCTCCGCTAGCGGGAGGCCAGATACGCAGTATTTT
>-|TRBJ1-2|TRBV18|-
CASSPRRGTYGYTF
TGTGCCAGCTCACCAAGGCGGGGGACCTATGGCTACACCTTC
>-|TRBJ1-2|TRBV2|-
CATQRGGSYGYTF
TGTGCCACCCAACGGGGGGGGAGCTATGGCTACACCTTC
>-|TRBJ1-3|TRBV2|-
CASSEEQGSGNTIYF
TGTGCCAGCAGCGAGGAACAGGGATCTGGAAACACCATATATTTT
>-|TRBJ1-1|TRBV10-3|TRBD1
CAISVGTEGTEAFF
TGTGCCATCAGTGTTGGGACAGAAGGGACTGAAGCTTTCTTT
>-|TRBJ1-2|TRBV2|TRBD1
CASSSGQGLANYGYTF
TGTGCCAGCAGTTCCGGACAGGGGCTGGCTAACTATGGCTACACCTTC
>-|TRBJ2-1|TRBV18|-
CASSPRQGNNEQFF
TGTGCCAGCTCACCACGGCAGGGTAACAATGAGCAGTTCTTC
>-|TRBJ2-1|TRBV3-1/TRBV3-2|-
CASSQLGPGPNNEQFF
TGTGCCAGCAGCCAATTGGGCCCCGGCCCCAACAATGAGCAGTTCTTC
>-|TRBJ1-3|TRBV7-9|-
CASSLGASYSGNTIYF
TGTGCCAGCAGCTTAGGGGCGTCCTACTCTGGAAACACCATATATTTT
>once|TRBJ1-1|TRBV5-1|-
CASSVRANTEAFF
TGCGCCAGCAGCGTAAGAGCGAACACTGAAGCTTTCTTT
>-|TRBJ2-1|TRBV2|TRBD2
CASSRGLAGANEQFF
TGTGCCAGCAGCCGCGGACTAGCGGGAGCCAATGAGCAGTTCTTC
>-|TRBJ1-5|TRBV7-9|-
CASSSSTGSGQPQHF
TGTGCCAGCAGCTCGTCTACAGGGTCGGGGCAGCCCCAGCATTTT
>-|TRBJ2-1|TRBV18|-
CASSLGTENEQFF
TGTGCCAGCTCACTTGGGACTGAGAATGAGCAGTTCTTC
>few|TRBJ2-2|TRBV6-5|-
CASDRGTNTGELFF
TGTGCCAGCGACCGGGGAACGAACACCGGGGAGCTGTTTTTT
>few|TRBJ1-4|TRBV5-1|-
CASSQDVGARKLFF
TGCGCCAGCAGCCAGGACGTAGGGGCGCGAAAACTGTTTTTT
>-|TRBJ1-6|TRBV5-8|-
CASTTVLGQGGPYNSPLHF
TGTGCCAGCACCACCGTTTTGGGGCAGGGAGGGCCTTATAATTCACCCCTCCACTTT
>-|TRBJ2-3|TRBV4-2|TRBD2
CASSFGGGYSTDTQYF
TGTGCCAGCAGCTTCGGGGGAGGGTATAGCACAGATACGCAGTATTTT
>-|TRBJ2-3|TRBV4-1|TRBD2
CASSREAGPPTDTQYF
TGCGCCAGCAGCCGAGAAGCGGGGCCCCCCACAGATACGCAGTATTTT
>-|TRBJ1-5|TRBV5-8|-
CASSRTPDQPQHF
TGTGCCAGCAGCAGGACACCTGATCAGCCCCAGCATTTT
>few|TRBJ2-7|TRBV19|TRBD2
CASSPKGLAGIYEQYF
TGTGCCAGTAGTCCAAAGGGACTAGCGGGAATCTACGAGCAGTACTTC
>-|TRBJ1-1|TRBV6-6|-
CASSYEAVGSEAFF
TGTGCCAGCAGTTACGAAGCGGTTGGATCTGAAGCTTTCTTT
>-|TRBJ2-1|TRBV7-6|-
CASSLAQQGPYNEQFF
TGTGCCAGCAGCTTAGCGCAACAGGGCCCCTACAATGAGCAGTTCTTC
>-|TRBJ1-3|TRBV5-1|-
CASSLDGAAVSGNTIYF
TGCGCCAGCAGCTTGGATGGAGCGGCCGTTTCTGGAAACACCATATATTTT
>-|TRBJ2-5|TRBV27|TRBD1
CASSKRQGAETQYF
TGTGCCAGCAGTAAACGACAGGGGGCGGAGACCCAGTACTTC
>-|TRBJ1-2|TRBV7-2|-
CASSARTVQANGYTF
TGTGCCAGCAGCGCTCGGACAGTCCAGGCGAATGGCTACACCTTC
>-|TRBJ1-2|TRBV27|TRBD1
CASSLNRGRGSGGYTF
TGTGCCAGCAGTCTTAACAGGGGGCGCGGGTCGGGTGGCTACACCTTC
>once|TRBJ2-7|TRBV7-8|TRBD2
CASSSGTSSSYEQYF
TGTGCCAGCAGCTCCGGGACTAGCTCGAGCTACGAGCAGTACTTC
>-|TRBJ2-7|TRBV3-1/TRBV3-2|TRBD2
CASSLQLAGGPGEQYF
TGTGCCAGCAGCCTCCAACTAGCGGGAGGGCCGGGCGAGCAGTACTTC
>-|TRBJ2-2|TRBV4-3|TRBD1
CASSQSGQPTGELFF
TGCGCCAGCAGCCAATCGGGACAGCCGACCGGGGAGCTGTTTTTT
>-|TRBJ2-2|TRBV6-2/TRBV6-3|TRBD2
CASSYLASGTGELFF
TGTGCCAGCAGTTATTTGGCTAGCGGGACCGGGGAGCTGTTTTTT
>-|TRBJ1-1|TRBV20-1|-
CSAPRGAEAFF
TGCAGTGCTCCCCGGGGGGCTGAAGCTTTCTTT
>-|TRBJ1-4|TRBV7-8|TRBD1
CASSLDRVPEKLFF
TGTGCCAGCAGCTTGGACAGGGTCCCTGAAAAACTGTTTTTT
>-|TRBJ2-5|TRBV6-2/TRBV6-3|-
CASSYPQDTRAPQETQYF
TGTGCCAGCAGTTACCCCCAGGACACCCGGGCCCCCCAAGAGACCCAGTACTTC
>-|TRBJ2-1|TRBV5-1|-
CASSQSRGEQFF
TGCGCCAGCAGCCAAAGTCGGGGTGAGCAGTTCTTC
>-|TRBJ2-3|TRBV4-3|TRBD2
CASSRGLAGGPTDTQYF
TGCGCCAGCAGCCGAGGGCTAGCGGGGGGGCCGACAGATACGCAGTATTTT